The clone carrying this T cell receptor beta chain has more than one count but fewer than ten. The target antigen is unknown. This sample was included in a study of vaccination and CD4 T cells after COVID-19. Regarding treatment: approximately 11-day PBMC culture with coronavirus spike peptide pools or control peptides (ViraFEST assay). At days 3 and 7, half the medium was exchanged for fresh IL-2 medium. Oncomine TCR Beta short-read sequencing was applied to DNA from cultured CD4+ T cells. TCRdb reprocessed the PCR reads with MiXCR, giving one entry per CDR3 protein. In the table there are 20,000 to 25,000 distinct CDR3 sequences, about half of which are singletons. Input material: CD4+ T cells from blood, cultured in vitro. The TCR originated in a human donor who had recovered from COVID-19.

The chain's CDR3 is CASSLLSGANYGYTF. DNA of the CDR3: TGTGCCAGCAGTCTCCTAAGCGGAGCTAACTATGGCTACACCTTC. The J gene is TRBJ1-2, the V gene TRBV6-1; D gene unclear. The CDR3 runs 15 residues. Germline V gene sequence: CDR1 MNHNS, CDR2 SASEGT. Between the trimmed V and J ends, which lost 5 bases and 0 bases, there was a span of 13 bases.